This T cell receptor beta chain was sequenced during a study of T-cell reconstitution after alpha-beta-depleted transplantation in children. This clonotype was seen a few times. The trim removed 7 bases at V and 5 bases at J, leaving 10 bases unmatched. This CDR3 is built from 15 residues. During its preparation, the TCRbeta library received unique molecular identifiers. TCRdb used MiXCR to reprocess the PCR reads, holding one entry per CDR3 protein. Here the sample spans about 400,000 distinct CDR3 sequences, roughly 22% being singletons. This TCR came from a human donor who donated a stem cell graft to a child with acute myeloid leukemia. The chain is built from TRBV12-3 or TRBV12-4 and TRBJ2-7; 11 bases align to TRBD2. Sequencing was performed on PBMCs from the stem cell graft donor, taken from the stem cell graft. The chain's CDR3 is CASTLSGRAGDEQYF. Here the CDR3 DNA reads TGTGCCAGCACCCTTAGCGGGAGGGCCGGAGACGAGCAGTACTTC.